Presented here are 30 T cell receptor beta chains from one specimen sequenced in a study of blood T cell repertoires in COVID-19. The method was immunoSEQ multiplex PCR; TCRdb's version includes in-frame clones alone and lacks a portion of them. The sample yields 130,000 or so clones, about 86% seen once. Sequencing used peripheral blood. These receptor sequences come from a woman in her fifties or sixties with acute or convalescent COVID-19.

The chain is built from TRBV2 and TRBJ2-1; perhaps TRBD2 as D (5 bases). The CDR3 is 14 amino acids. CDR1 and CDR2 from the germline V gene are SNHLY and FYNNEI. V shed 8 bases and J shed 2 bases, with 13 bases lying between them. Here the CDR3 reads CASGDYLPYNEQFF. CDR3 coding DNA: TGTGCCAGCGGAGACTATCTCCCCTACAATGAGCAGTTCTTC. The full variable domain, in which reference TRBV2 and TRBJ2-1 provide the parts outside the CDR3, is EPEVTQTPSHQVTQMGQEVILRCVPISNHLYFYWYRQILGQKVEFLVSFYNNEISEKSEIFDDQFSVERPDGSNFTLKIRSTKLEDSAMYFCASGDYLPYNEQFFGPGTRLTVL.

This clone was counted only a few times. CDR3 sequence (DNA): TGTGCCAGCGTCATCAGGCAGACGATGAATGGCTACACCTTC. As protein: CASVIRQTMNGYTF. This chain uses TRBV2 with TRBJ1-2; D not certain. The CDR3 extends over 14 amino acids. The germline V gene encodes CDR1 SNHLY and CDR2 FYNNEI. V lost 8 bases and J 6 bases, leaving 19 bases between the germline ends.

J is TRBJ2-5 and V is TRBV5-5; D is perhaps TRBD1 (5 bases). Per the germline V gene, CDR1 is SGHKS and CDR2 is YYEKEE (reference sequence). The V end lost 4 bases, the J end lost 5 bases, and 15 bases lay between the germline ends. This CDR3 is built from 14 residues. This chain's CDR3 is CASSRSQGSETQYF. In DNA form, the CDR3 reads TGTGCCAGCAGCCGCTCGCAGGGATCCGAGACCCAGTACTTC.

The V and J genes are TRBV28 and TRBJ1-1; weak D call: TRBD1 (6 bases). The germline V gene encodes CDR1 MDHEN and CDR2 SYDVKM. V was clipped by 2 bases and J by 1 base, with 17 bases between them. CDR3 length: 17 residues. The CDR3 here is CASSLVGRGGWNTEAFF. The CDR3, as DNA: TGTGCCAGCAGTTTAGTCGGCAGGGGCGGATGGAACACTGAAGCTTTCTTT. Full variable domain (rest looked up from reference TRBV28 and TRBJ1-1): DVKVTQSSRYLVKRTGEKVFLECVQDMDHENMFWYRQDPGLGLRLIYFSYDVKMKEKGDIPEGYSVSREKKERFSLILESASTNQTSMYLCASSLVGRGGWNTEAFFGQGTRLTVV.

The rearrangement links TRBV30 to TRBJ2-7; TRBD2 matches 7 bases. The CDR3 runs to 16 residues. Germline lookup yields CDR1 GTSNPN and CDR2 SVGIG (reference sequence). Germline trimming cut 1 base from V and 4 bases from J; bases unmatched to any gene: 13. This CDR3 is CAWSAVGGTRYYEQYF. The CDR3 DNA is TGTGCCTGGAGTGCCGTGGGGGGGACGAGGTATTACGAGCAGTACTTC.

The CDR3 DNA reads as TGTGCCACCGAGGGGGGGGCCCTCACAGATACGCAGTATTTT. Translated: CATEGGALTDTQYF. V gene TRBV24-1 combines with J gene TRBJ2-3, with D maybe TRBD2 (7 bases). This CDR3 is 14 amino acids long. From germline, CDR1 is KGHDR and CDR2 SFDVKD. V was cut by 9 bases and J by 2 bases, with 14 bases left in between.

V usage is TRBV3-1 (or the pseudogene TRBV3-2) and J usage is TRBJ2-5; D possibly corresponds to TRBD2 (7 bases). Germline V gives CDR1 LGHDT, CDR2 YNNKEL (reference sequence). This CDR3 contains 17 residues. V gave up 4 bases and J gave up 0 bases, with 18 bases separating them. The CDR3 is CASSRARKGGYQETQYF. For the CDR3, the DNA is TGTGCCAGCAGCCGAGCCCGAAAGGGGGGGTACCAAGAGACCCAGTACTTC.

V gene TRBV4-1 combines with J gene TRBJ1-4; a possible D gene is TRBD1 (5 bases). V gave up 1 base and J gave up 7 bases, with 16 bases separating them. CDR3 length: 16 residues. The germline gives CDR1 MGHRA, CDR2 YSYEKL. CDR3 bases: TGCGCCAGCAGCCAAGGACACGGCGGGGGTGGTGAAAAACTGTTTTTT. Residues: CASSQGHGGGGEKLFF.

The V call is TRBV7-2, the J call TRBJ2-3; the match to TRBD1 covers 10 bases. J lost 1 base, V lost 1 base, and 8 bases had no gene match. CDR1 is SGHTA and CDR2 is FQGNSA in the germline V gene. The CDR3 is 18 amino acids. CDR3 sequence (DNA): TGTGCCAGCAGCTTAGTCGGACAGGGGGTGATCGGCACAGATACGCAGTATTTT. Its protein is CASSLVGQGVIGTDTQYF.

The gene calls are TRBV6-5 and TRBJ2-3; 10 nucleotides agree with TRBD2. The CDR3 covers 16 residues. Looked up from germline, CDR1 is MNHEY and CDR2 is SVGAGI. The junction had 5 bases not matched to a gene; V was cut back by 0 bases and J by 5 bases. The CDR3 coding sequence is TGTGCCAGCAGTTACTCTAAGCGGGGGGGCGTAGATACGCAGTATTTT. This translates into CASSYSKRGGVDTQYF.

V and J are TRBV12-3 or TRBV12-4 and TRBJ2-5; D remains unclear. The CDR3 is 12 amino acids. V lost 5 bases and J 7 bases, leaving 11 bases between the germline ends. The CDR3 DNA reads as TGTGCCAGCAGTACGCCTCAGGCGACCCAGTACTTC. Translating it yields CASSTPQATQYF.

Only a few counts were recorded for this clone. The chain joins TRBV4-1 to TRBJ2-7; D might be TRBD2 (6 bases). V dropped 4 bases and J dropped 7 bases, with 17 bases sitting between them. From germline, CDR1 is MGHRA and CDR2 YSYEKL. The CDR3 covers 14 residues. This CDR3 is CASSLIGTLAEQYF. CDR3 nucleotides: TGCGCCAGCAGCCTAATTGGGACTCTGGCGGAGCAGTACTTC.

The chain recombines TRBV21-1 with TRBJ1-6. TRBV21-1 is assigned pseudogene status. The CDR3 runs 13 residues. CDR3 residues: CASSPGGNSPLHF. CDR3 nucleotides: TGTGCCAGCAGCCCCGGAGGTAATTCACCCCTCCACTTT.

The count of this clone is one. The J gene is TRBJ1-6, the V gene TRBV19; tentative D call: TRBD1 (6 bases). Germline loops: CDR1 LNHDA, CDR2 SQIVND (reference sequence). V was trimmed by 8 bases and J by 6 bases, leaving 14 bases between them. This CDR3 region has 14 residues. The CDR3 reads CASQTGGTNSPLHF. CDR3 nucleotide sequence: TGTGCCAGTCAGACAGGCGGTACTAATTCACCCCTCCACTTT. Full variable domain (remainder filled in from reference TRBV19 and TRBJ1-6): DGGITQSPKYLFRKEGQNVTLSCEQNLNHDAMYWYRQDPGQGLRLIYYSQIVNDFQKGDIAEGYSVSREKKESFPLTVTSAQKNPTAFYLCASQTGGTNSPLHFGNGTRLTVT.

The count of this clone is one. The chain is built from TRBV6-5 and TRBJ1-3, with TRBD1 matching over 7 bases. The CDR3 spans 16 residues. Germline-derived CDR1 and CDR2 are MNHEY and SVGAGI. Trimming cost V 2 bases and J 0 bases; bases outside gene matches: 4. CDR3 bases: TGTGCCAGCAGTTACGACAGGGAGGTCTCTGGAAACACCATATATTTT. As protein: CASSYDREVSGNTIYF.

J is TRBJ2-5 and V is TRBV7-2; D might be TRBD2 (5 bases). Trimming left V 5 bases short and J 2 bases short, with 15 bases between. CDR1 and CDR2 (germline): SGHTA, FQGNSA. This CDR3 is built from 15 residues. The CDR3 protein is CASSPNAGLQETQYF. The CDR3 nucleotides are TGTGCCAGCAGCCCTAATGCGGGCCTACAAGAGACCCAGTACTTC.

V is TRBV3-1 (or the pseudogene TRBV3-2) and J is TRBJ1-2, with D uncertain. The V gene's germline CDR1 is LGHDT and CDR2 YNNKEL (reference sequence). The CDR3 is 14 residues long. The V gene lost 0 bases and the J gene lost 2 bases, with 7 bases spanning the gap. CDR3 DNA: TGTGCCAGCAGCCAAGATACATTGAACTATGGCTACACCTTC. Its translation: CASSQDTLNYGYTF.

The chain combines TRBV28 with TRBJ1-5; TRBD1 agrees at 10 bases. The J segment lost 2 bases and the V segment lost 5 bases, leaving 9 bases of the junction unmatched. This CDR3 spans 17 amino acids. The V gene's germline CDR1 is MDHEN and CDR2 SYDVKM. CDR3 residues: CASSPQGQGLGNQPQHF. CDR3 sequence (DNA): TGTGCCAGCAGTCCCCAGGGACAGGGGCTCGGCAATCAGCCCCAGCATTTT. Based on the CDR3 plus reference TRBV28 and TRBJ1-5, the full variable domain is DVKVTQSSRYLVKRTGEKVFLECVQDMDHENMFWYRQDPGLGLRLIYFSYDVKMKEKGDIPEGYSVSREKKERFSLILESASTNQTSMYLCASSPQGQGLGNQPQHFGDGTRLSIL.

This chain uses TRBV5-6 with TRBJ1-1; D call uncertain. The V and J ends lost 1 base and 1 base respectively, with 11 bases between them. The germline gives CDR1 SGHDT, CDR2 YYEEEE. This CDR3 contains 15 residues. Here the CDR3 DNA reads TGTGCCAGCAGCTTGCGGGGTCGGGGGAACACTGAAGCTTTCTTT. Translating gives CASSLRGRGNTEAFF.

This clone occurred once. This chain joins TRBV4-1 and TRBJ1-1; D is possibly TRBD1 (5 bases). The CDR3 loop spans 17 amino acids. Trimming cost V 1 base and J 2 bases, with 17 bases left between them. The germline V gene has CDR1 MGHRA and CDR2 YSYEKL. The CDR3 sequence is CASSQGQLGNANTEAFF. The CDR3 nucleotides are TGCGCCAGCAGCCAAGGACAGTTGGGAAATGCAAACACTGAAGCTTTCTTT.

The chain is built from TRBV27 and TRBJ2-5, with TRBD1 identical over 8 bases. This CDR3 contains 13 residues. Germline V gene sequence: CDR1 MNHEY, CDR2 SMNVEV (reference sequence). Trimming cost V 6 bases and J 4 bases; bases outside gene matches: 4. The CDR3 is CASRRTGGETQYF. The CDR3 DNA follows: TGTGCCAGCAGGAGAACAGGGGGAGAGACCCAGTACTTC.

This chain links TRBV7-2 with TRBJ2-5; the match to TRBD2 covers 11 bases. The J segment lost 1 base and the V segment lost 2 bases, leaving 3 bases of the junction unmatched. This CDR3 is 16 amino acids long. CDR1 SGHTA and CDR2 FQGNSA come from the germline V gene. In DNA, the CDR3 is TGTGCCAGCAGCTTAACTAGCGGGGGTCTCCAAGAGACCCAGTACTTC. This codes for CASSLTSGGLQETQYF. Looking up the rest from reference TRBV7-2 and TRBJ2-5 gives the full variable domain: GAGVSQSPSNKVTEKGKDVELRCDPISGHTALYWYRQSLGQGLEFLIYFQGNSAPDKSGLPSDRFSAERTGGSVSTLTIQRTQQEDSAVYLCASSLTSGGLQETQYFGPGTRLLVL.

This rearrangement joins TRBV3-1 (or the pseudogene TRBV3-2) to TRBJ1-6, with D hard to call. CDR3 size: 16 residues. V was trimmed by 0 bases and J by 0 bases, leaving 6 bases between them. CDR1 and CDR2 (germline): LGHDT, YNNKEL (reference sequence). The CDR3 DNA reads TGTGCCAGCAGCCAAGATAATCCCTCCTATAATTCACCCCTCCACTTT. It translates to CASSQDNPSYNSPLHF.

The chain has TRBV15 and TRBJ2-7; D remains unclear. Deletions cut 0 bases from V and 0 bases from J, with 6 bases between. CDR1 and CDR2 (germline): LNHNV, YYDKDF (reference sequence). CDR3 length: 14 residues. The CDR3 region is CATSRDPGSYEQYF. The CDR3 region has the DNA TGTGCCACCAGCAGAGATCCGGGCTCCTACGAGCAGTACTTC.

This clone has just one count. The chain couples TRBV10-1 to TRBJ1-2; D gene uncertain. V lost 3 bases and J 0 bases, leaving 5 bases between the germline ends. CDR3 length: 13 residues. Germline loops: CDR1 WNHNN, CDR2 SYGVQD (reference sequence). The CDR3 here is CASSDSPNYGYTF. The CDR3 DNA follows: TGCGCCAGCAGTGACAGTCCTAACTATGGCTACACCTTC.

The V call is TRBV6-5, the J call TRBJ2-7; a possible D gene is TRBD2 (6 bases). Trimming removed 6 bases from V and 1 base from J, with 16 bases in between. From germline, CDR1 is MNHEY and CDR2 SVGAGI. The CDR3 covers 15 residues. The CDR3 DNA follows: TGTGCCAGCAGCCGGGCAACCGGGGGTTCCTACGAGCAGTACTTC. It translates to CASSRATGGSYEQYF.

This chain uses TRBV7-6 with TRBJ2-3; D may be TRBD2 (7 bases). The ends were cut back, 4 bases at V and 5 bases at J, with 19 bases in the middle. The CDR3 covers 16 residues. Looked up from germline, CDR1 is SGHVS and CDR2 is FNYEAQ. In DNA form, the CDR3 reads TGTGCCAGCAGCTCCGGCGGGGGCCGGGGGGTAGATACGCAGTATTTT. It codes for CASSSGGGRGVDTQYF.

The count of this clone is one. The rearrangement uses TRBV3-1 (or the pseudogene TRBV3-2) and TRBJ2-2; tentative D call: TRBD2 (7 bases). CDR3 length: 16 residues. Trimming left V 4 bases short and J 1 base short, with 13 bases between. Looked up from germline, CDR1 is LGHDT and CDR2 is YNNKEL (reference sequence). The CDR3 DNA is TGTGCCAGCAGCCCCACGGGGGGCGTGAACACCGGGGAGCTGTTTTTT. Its protein is CASSPTGGVNTGELFF.

The chain employs TRBV7-9 and TRBJ1-4; 8 bases agree with TRBD1. CDR1 and CDR2 from the germline V gene are SEHNR and FQNEAQ (reference sequence). Trimming took 2 bases from V and 8 from J; bases not matched to a gene: 10. This CDR3 comprises 16 residues. The CDR3 nucleotides read TGTGCCAGCAGCTTAACCAGCCAGGGGGCTTGGGAAAAACTGTTTTTT. The encoded protein is CASSLTSQGAWEKLFF.

This chain connects TRBV27 to TRBJ2-1; D not certain. V was shortened by 2 bases and J by 7 bases, with 9 bases between the two germline ends. There are 13 residues in the CDR3. Looked up from germline, CDR1 is MNHEY and CDR2 is SMNVEV (reference sequence). The CDR3 sequence: CASSLSVANEQFF. The CDR3 region has the DNA TGTGCCAGCAGTTTAAGCGTTGCGAATGAGCAGTTCTTC.